The clone carrying this T cell receptor (beta chain) was counted at least ten times. The antigen remains unidentified. Time point here: newly diagnosed GD, antithyroid drugs for less than 3 months. PBMC RNA served as the TCR library source. This sample was taken from a study of regulatory T cells in long-lasting Graves disease. Germline CDR1 is MDHEN and CDR2 is SYDVKM. The J segment lost 6 bases and the V segment lost 8 bases, leaving 7 bases of the junction unmatched. The CDR3 covers 12 residues. The TCR beta library used iRepertoire HTBI primers with Arm-PCR amplification of CDR3. TCRdb re-derived calls from the multiplex PCR reads in MiXCR, one entry per CDR3 protein. Of approximately 460,000 distinct CDR3 sequences in the sample, roughly 15% are singletons; the top ten hold roughly 10%. Study-wide points: Patients with persistent Graves' had lower TCR diversity than newly diagnosed patients.

The same data also contributed to another study, on T cells in Graves' hyperthyroidism and ophthalmopathy. That source reports: The study left out patients who had uncontrolled infection, other autoimmune disease, pregnancy or lactation.

The source of this sequence is a woman aged 25-40 years with Graves disease. The sample here was peripheral blood mononuclear cells (PBMCs), taken at new diagnosis, from a patient treated with antithyroid drugs. The chain combines TRBV28 with TRBJ2-7, with TRBD2 matching over 7 bases. The CDR3: CASRRESGEQYF. CDR3 nucleotide sequence: TGTGCCAGCCGGCGGGAGTCCGGCGAGCAGTACTTC.